This T cell receptor (beta chain) was recorded in a study of radiation and T cells in renal cell carcinoma. Data came from immunoSEQ multiplex PCR; TCRdb stores just in-frame clones and leaves some out. Of about 160,000 clones listed, roughly nine tenths were seen once; the top ten hold 3.5% to 5%. The time point: baseline pretreatment blood. Treatment specified: 15 Gy SBRT to primary tumor, nephrectomy 4 weeks later. Germline CDR1 reads SGHAT; CDR2 reads FQNNGV. V shed 4 bases and J shed 5 bases, with 14 bases lying between them. CDR3 length: 14 residues. This material consisted of blood, taken from a patient whose treatment included radiotherapy and nephrectomy. J is TRBJ1-1 and V is TRBV11-2; the D gene is possibly TRBD1 (5 bases). The sequence came from a woman between 65 and 79 years old with renal cell carcinoma. In DNA, the CDR3 is TGTGCCAGCAGCTCTTATGGGACGGGTACTGAAGCTTTCTTT. It yields the protein CASSSYGTGTEAFF.